This TCR beta chain originates from a study of shared clonotypes between healthy human individuals. Across the whole study: Per donor, CD8 memory used one plate, CD8 naive used two, CD4 memory used three and CD4 naive used three.

The V gene lost 4 bases and the J gene lost 5 bases, with 8 bases spanning the gap. The CDR3 contains 13 residues. Germline loops: CDR1 MNHEY, CDR2 SMNVEV (reference sequence). This clone came up a few times. The antigen remains undetermined. Study-level points and caveats: A handful of donors shared about 5% of their naive CD4 clonotypes.

The test was conducted at deep level. For sorted subsets, roughly 200 ng DNA per replicate equaled 30,000 or so T cell genomes. The table came from immunoSEQ multiplex PCR; TCRdb's copy has only in-frame clones and leaves some out. The table includes approximately 88,000 clones, approximately 75% detected once. This chain joins TRBV27 and TRBJ1-4, with unresolved D. The receptor comes from a man in his thirties or forties in good health. Sequencing was carried out using memory CD8+ T cells sorted from blood. Subset: CD45RO+ cells pooled with CCR7-negative TemRA cells. CDR3 sequence (DNA): TGTGCCAGCAGTTCTGGACTCAATGAAAAACTGTTTTTT. Translating gives CASSSGLNEKLFF.